Described below is a single TCR beta chain sequence and its context. The assay was immunoSEQ multiplex PCR, and TCRdb's table has in-frame clones only and misses some. There are tens of thousands of clones in the sample; more than 85% occur only once, and 4.5% to 5% lies in the top ten. This specimen belongs to a study of technical replicates of blood from a few donors. Germline values: CDR1 SGHTA, CDR2 FQGTGA. The CDR3 spans 14 residues. Trimming cost V 4 bases and J 2 bases; bases outside gene matches: 1. The sequencing input was PBMCs. The V and J genes are TRBV7-3 and TRBJ2-5; 10 nucleotides line up with TRBD2. This sequence was found in a human donor in good health. Some clones in this sample may be carry-over from other donors' samples. The CDR3 here is CASSSAGGQETQYF. The CDR3 region has the DNA TGTGCCAGCAGCTCAGCGGGAGGGCAAGAGACCCAGTACTTC. Variable domain in full (rest from reference TRBV7-3 and TRBJ2-5): GAGVSQTPSNKVTEKGKYVELRCDPISGHTALYWYRQSLGQGPEFLIYFQGTGAADDSGLPNDRFFAVRPEGSVSTLKIQRTERGDSAVYLCASSSAGGQETQYFGPGTRLLVL.